The 10 T cell receptor beta chains below all came from one sample that was sequenced in a study of cytomegalovirus exposure and HLA in healthy donors (TCRdb year 2017). Library prep was done by the immunoSEQ multiplex PCR assay. For the multiplex PCR, a mixture combining 60 forward primers for TCR Vbeta segments and 13 reverse primers for TCR Jbeta segments was used. Held by TCRdb, this immuneACCESS table contains in-frame sequences only and omits some clones. Under half of the omission traces to an unresolved V gene where checked; the cause of the rest is unknown. Within this sample are about 160,000 clones, with roughly two thirds of them counted one time only. The top ten clonotypes cover 2.8% of the sample. Material: PBMCs. The source of these receptors is a woman in her 30s in good health and CMV-seronegative.

The J gene is TRBJ1-5, the V gene TRBV6-6; possibly TRBD1 for D (6 bases). The CDR3 loop spans 13 amino acids. V lost 11 bases to trimming and J lost 3 bases, with 14 bases between them. Germline CDR1 and CDR2: MNHNY and SVGAGI (reference sequence). The CDR3 region is CAARGTYNQPQHF. DNA for the CDR3: TGTGCCGCTAGGGGGACATACAATCAGCCCCAGCATTTT.

The gene calls are TRBV18 and TRBJ1-2; 7 bases fit TRBD1. This CDR3 spans 14 amino acids. The V gene end was trimmed by 3 bases and the J gene end by 2 bases; junction bases not matched to a gene: 3. Germline-derived CDR1 and CDR2 are KGHSH and LQKENI. The CDR3 loop reads CASSPGQINYGYTF. In DNA form, the CDR3 reads TGTGCCAGCTCACCGGGACAGATAAACTATGGCTACACCTTC. Full variable domain (outside the CDR3, taken from reference TRBV18 and TRBJ1-2): NAGVMQNPRHLVRRRGQEARLRCSPMKGHSHVYWYRQLPEEGLKFMVYLQKENIIDESGMPKERFSAEFPKEGPSILRIQQVVRGDSAAYFCASSPGQINYGYTFGSGTRLTVV.

This clone was picked up a small number of times. The chain couples TRBV6-6 to TRBJ1-1; 8 nucleotides align to TRBD1. Trimming cost V 6 bases and J 4 bases; bases outside gene matches: 7. This CDR3 spans 14 amino acids. From germline, CDR1 is MNHNY and CDR2 SVGAGI (reference sequence). This CDR3 reads CASRYLTGGTEAFF. The CDR3 DNA reads TGTGCCAGCAGGTACCTTACAGGGGGCACTGAAGCTTTCTTT.

The V call is TRBV4-1, the J call TRBJ2-7; D may be TRBD2 (5 bases). The CDR3 is made up of 13 amino acids. Germline V gives CDR1 MGHRA, CDR2 YSYEKL. V was trimmed by 1 base and J by 2 bases, leaving 6 bases between them. CDR3 sequence reads: CASSQVGTYEQYF. The DNA of the CDR3 is TGCGCCAGCAGCCAAGTCGGGACCTACGAGCAGTACTTC.

The chain carries TRBV7-9 and TRBJ2-7; D may be TRBD1 (5 bases). Germline CDR1 reads SEHNR; CDR2 reads FQNEAQ (reference sequence). The CDR3 spans 14 residues. Between the trimmed V and J ends, which lost 0 bases and 2 bases, there was a span of 8 bases. DNA for the CDR3: TGTGCCAGCAGCTTAGCAGGGGCCCCCTACGAGCAGTACTTC. Translated, it gives CASSLAGAPYEQYF.

This clone was seen only once. The chain couples TRBV10-3 to TRBJ1-5; TRBD1 aligns across 10 bases. Trimming at V came to 10 bases and at J to 7 bases, leaving 7 bases not matched to a gene. This CDR3 region has 13 residues. Per the germline V gene, CDR1 is ENHRY and CDR2 is SYGVKD. CDR3: CATRQGAGQPQHF. As DNA, the CDR3 is TGTGCCACCCGACAGGGGGCTGGACAGCCCCAGCATTTT.

This chain joins TRBV5-1 and TRBJ1-1; TRBD1 is a possible D gene (6 bases). Germline-derived CDR1 and CDR2 are SGHRS and YFSETQ. This CDR3 is 15 amino acids long. Between the trimmed V and J ends, which lost 0 bases and 2 bases, there was a span of 11 bases. The CDR3 loop reads CASSLVQGINTEAFF. In DNA, the CDR3 is TGCGCCAGCAGCTTGGTCCAGGGGATCAACACTGAAGCTTTCTTT.

The chain is built from TRBV28 and TRBJ1-5; TRBD1 agrees at 7 bases. Trimming removed 6 bases from V and 4 bases from J; junction bases left unmatched: 9. CDR1 and CDR2 (germline): MDHEN, SYDVKM. The CDR3 runs 15 residues. The CDR3 reads CASSKSGTANQPQHF. As DNA, the CDR3 is TGTGCCAGCAGCAAGTCTGGGACAGCAAATCAGCCCCAGCATTTT.

This chain uses TRBV29-1 with TRBJ2-1; 7 bases line up with TRBD2. From germline, CDR1 is SQVTM and CDR2 ANQGSEA. This CDR3 has 14 residues. Trimming cost V 3 bases and J 6 bases; bases outside gene matches: 8. This CDR3 reads CSVERVAGFNEQFF. The CDR3 DNA reads TGCAGCGTTGAGAGGGTAGCGGGTTTCAATGAGCAGTTCTTC.

This rearrangement joins TRBV7-6 to TRBJ2-2; TRBD2 agrees at 8 bases. Germline V gives CDR1 SGHVS, CDR2 FNYEAQ. V trimming: 5 bases; J trimming: 6 bases; junction bases outside the gene matches: 14. This CDR3 region has 17 residues. The CDR3 region has the DNA TGTGCCAGCAGCGCACTCCCTTCTGTCGGGGGGGCCGGGGAGCTGTTTTTT. It codes for CASSALPSVGGAGELFF.